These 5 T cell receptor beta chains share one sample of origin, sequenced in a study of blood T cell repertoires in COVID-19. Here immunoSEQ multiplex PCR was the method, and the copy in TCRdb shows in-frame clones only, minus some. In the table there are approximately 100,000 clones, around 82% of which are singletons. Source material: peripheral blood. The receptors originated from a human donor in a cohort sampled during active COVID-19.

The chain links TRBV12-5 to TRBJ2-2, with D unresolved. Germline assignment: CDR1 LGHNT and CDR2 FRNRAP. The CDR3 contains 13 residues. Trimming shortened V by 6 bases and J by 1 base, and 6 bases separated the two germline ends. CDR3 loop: CASGGENTGELFF. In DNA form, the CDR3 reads TGTGCTAGTGGAGGAGAGAACACCGGGGAGCTGTTTTTT. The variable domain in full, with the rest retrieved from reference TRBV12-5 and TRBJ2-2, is DARVTQTPRHKVTEMGQEVTMRCQPILGHNTVFWYRQTMMQGLELLAYFRNRAPLDDSGMPKDRFSAEMPDATLATLKIQPSEPRDSAVYFCASGGENTGELFFGEGSRLTVL.

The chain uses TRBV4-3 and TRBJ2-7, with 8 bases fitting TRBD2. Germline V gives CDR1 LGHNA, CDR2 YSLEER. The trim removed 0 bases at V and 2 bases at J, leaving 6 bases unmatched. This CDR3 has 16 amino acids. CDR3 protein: CASSQDIYSGTYEQYF. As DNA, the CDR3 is TGCGCCAGCAGCCAAGACATTTATAGCGGGACCTACGAGCAGTACTTC.

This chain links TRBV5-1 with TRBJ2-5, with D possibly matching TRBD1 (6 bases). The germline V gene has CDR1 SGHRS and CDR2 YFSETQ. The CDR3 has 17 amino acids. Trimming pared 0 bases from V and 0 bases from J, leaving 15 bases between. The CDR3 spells CASSLGASRGYQETQYF. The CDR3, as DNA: TGCGCCAGCAGCTTGGGGGCCTCTAGGGGGTACCAAGAGACCCAGTACTTC. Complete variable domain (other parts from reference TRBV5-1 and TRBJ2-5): KAGVTQTPRYLIKTRGQQVTLSCSPISGHRSVSWYQQTPGQGLQFLFEYFSETQRNKGNFPGRFSGRQFSNSRSEMNVSTLELGDSALYLCASSLGASRGYQETQYFGPGTRLLVL.

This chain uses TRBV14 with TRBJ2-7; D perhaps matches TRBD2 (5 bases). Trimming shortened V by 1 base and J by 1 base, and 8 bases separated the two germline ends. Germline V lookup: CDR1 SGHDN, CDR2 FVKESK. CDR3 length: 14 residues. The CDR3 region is CASSQVSGSYEQYF. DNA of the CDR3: TGTGCCAGCAGCCAAGTATCGGGGTCCTACGAGCAGTACTTC.

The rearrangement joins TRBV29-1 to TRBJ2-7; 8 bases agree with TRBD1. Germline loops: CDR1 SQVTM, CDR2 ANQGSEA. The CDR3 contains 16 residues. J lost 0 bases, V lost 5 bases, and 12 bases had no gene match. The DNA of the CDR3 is TGCAGCGTTATACCCTACAGGACAGGGAGCTCCTACGAGCAGTACTTC. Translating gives CSVIPYRTGSSYEQYF.